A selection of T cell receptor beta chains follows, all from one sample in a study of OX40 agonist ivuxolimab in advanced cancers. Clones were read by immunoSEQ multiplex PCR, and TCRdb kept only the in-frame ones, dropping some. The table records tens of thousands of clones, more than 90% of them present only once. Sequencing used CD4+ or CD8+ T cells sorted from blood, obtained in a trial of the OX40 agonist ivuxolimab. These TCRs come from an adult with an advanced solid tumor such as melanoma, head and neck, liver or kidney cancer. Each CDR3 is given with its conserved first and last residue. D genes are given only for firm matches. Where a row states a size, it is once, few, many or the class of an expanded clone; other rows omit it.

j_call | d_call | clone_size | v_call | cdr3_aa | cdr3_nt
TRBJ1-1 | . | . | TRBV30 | CAWRGHQGTEAFF | TGTGCCTGGAGGGGACACCAGGGCACTGAAGCTTTCTTT
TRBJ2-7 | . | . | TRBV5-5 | CASSLAGGLGHEQYF | TGTGCCAGCAGCTTGGCGGGGGGCTTGGGCCACGAGCAGTACTTC
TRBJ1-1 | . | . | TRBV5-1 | CASSAQHGTEAFF | TGCGCCAGCAGCGCACAACATGGTACTGAAGCTTTCTTT
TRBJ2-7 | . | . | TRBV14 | CASSQGGRPGQQYF | TGTGCCAGCAGCCAAGGGGGCAGGCCCGGTCAGCAGTACTTC
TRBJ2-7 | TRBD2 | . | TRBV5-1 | CASSPSGRAYEQYF | TGCGCCAGCAGCCCTAGCGGGAGGGCCTACGAGCAGTACTTC
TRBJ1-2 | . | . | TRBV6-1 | CASSEQGNYGYTF | TGTGCCAGCAGTGAACAGGGGAACTATGGCTACACCTTC
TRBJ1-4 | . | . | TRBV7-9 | CASSLDATMGEKLFF | TGTGCCAGCAGCTTAGACGCGACTATGGGAGAAAAACTGTTTTTT
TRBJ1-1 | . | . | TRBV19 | CASSISQRNTEAFF | TGTGCCAGTAGTATCAGCCAGAGGAACACTGAAGCTTTCTTT
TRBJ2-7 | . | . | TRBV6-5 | CASSYTTYEQYF | TGTGCCAGCAGTTACACCACCTACGAGCAGTACTTC
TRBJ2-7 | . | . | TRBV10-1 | CASSEGYGYEQYF | TGCGCCAGCAGTGAAGGTTATGGTTACGAGCAGTACTTC
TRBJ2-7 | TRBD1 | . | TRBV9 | CASSEGQGRALRSEQYF | TGTGCCAGCAGCGAGGGACAGGGCCGGGCGTTAAGGTCCGAGCAGTACTTC
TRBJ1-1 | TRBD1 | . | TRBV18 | CASSPNRGGDTEAFF | TGTGCCAGCTCACCAAACAGGGGGGGGGACACTGAAGCTTTCTTT
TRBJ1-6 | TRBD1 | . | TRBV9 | CASSEQGGNSPLHF | TGTGCCAGCAGCGAACAGGGGGGTAATTCACCCCTCCACTTT
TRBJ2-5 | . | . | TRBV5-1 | CASSLGGTQETQYF | TGCGCCAGCAGCTTGGGGGGCACCCAAGAGACCCAGTACTTC
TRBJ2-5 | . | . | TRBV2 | CASSAVTQETQYF | TGTGCCAGCAGTGCGGTGACCCAAGAGACCCAGTACTTC
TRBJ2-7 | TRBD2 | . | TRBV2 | CASSPVAGAYEQYF | TGTGCCAGCAGTCCCGTAGCGGGAGCCTACGAGCAGTACTTC
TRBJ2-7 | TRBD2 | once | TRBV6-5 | CASSYSSGKSYEQYF | TGTGCCAGCAGTTACTCAAGCGGGAAAAGCTACGAGCAGTACTTC
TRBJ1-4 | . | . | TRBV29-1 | CSVQQGEKLFF | TGCAGCGTCCAACAGGGTGAAAAACTGTTTTTT
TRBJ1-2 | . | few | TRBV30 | CAWGGQRGYTF | TGTGCCTGGGGAGGACAGCGTGGCTACACCTTC
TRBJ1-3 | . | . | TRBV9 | CASSQRGEQKNTIYF | TGTGCCAGCAGCCAACGCGGGGAGCAAAAAAACACCATATATTTT
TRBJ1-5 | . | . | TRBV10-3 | CATTPDRYSNQPQHF | TGTGCCACCACTCCTGACAGATATAGCAATCAGCCCCAGCATTTT
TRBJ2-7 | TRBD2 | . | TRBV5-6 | CASSLGLADYEQYF | TGTGCCAGCAGCTTGGGACTAGCGGACTACGAGCAGTACTTC
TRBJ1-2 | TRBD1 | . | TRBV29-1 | CSAPMGQGIGNGYTF | TGCAGCGCCCCGATGGGACAGGGGATTGGGAATGGCTACACCTTC
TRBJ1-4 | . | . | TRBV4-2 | CASSQDEGDYEKLFF | TGTGCCAGCAGCCAAGATGAAGGGGATTACGAAAAACTGTTTTTT
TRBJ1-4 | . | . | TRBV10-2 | CASSEWGGNEKLFF | TGCGCCAGCAGTGAGTGGGGGGGGAATGAAAAACTGTTTTTT
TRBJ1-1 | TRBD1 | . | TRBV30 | CAWSEGTANTEAFF | TGTGCCTGGAGTGAAGGGACAGCGAACACTGAAGCTTTCTTT
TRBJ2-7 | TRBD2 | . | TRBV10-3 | CAISGRGAGYEQYF | TGTGCCATCAGCGGGCGGGGGGCCGGATACGAGCAGTACTTC
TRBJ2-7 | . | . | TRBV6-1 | CASTTDGYEQYF | TGTGCCTCCACGACAGATGGCTACGAGCAGTACTTC
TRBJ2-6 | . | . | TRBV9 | CASSPRISGANVLTF | TGTGCCAGCAGCCCCCGGATCTCTGGGGCCAACGTCCTGACTTTC